The present TCR beta chain was sequenced within a study of shared clonotypes between healthy human individuals. Overall study results and limits: Clonotypes not shared had lower generation probabilities than those common to all four donors. Clonotype sharing across several donors was observed for around 5.1% of naive CD4 clonotypes.

The method was immunoSEQ multiplex PCR; TCRdb's version includes in-frame clones alone and lacks a portion of them. The table records about 680,000 clones, about three quarters of them present only once. Trimming left V 8 bases short and J 5 bases short, with 4 bases between. The CDR3 is 9 residues long. CDR1 is ENHRY and CDR2 is SYGVKD in the germline V gene. Notes on this clone: Its antigen is not known.

Splitting of CD4+ cells produced CD45RA+ naive and CD45RA-negative memory subsets. The sample consisted of memory CD4+ T cells sorted from blood. This sample's subset: CD45RA-negative fraction. The receptor was derived from a woman aged 25 to 39 in good health. The chain employs TRBV10-3 and TRBJ2-7; D gene uncertain. The CDR3: CAIRHEQYF. Here the CDR3 DNA reads TGTGCCATCCGGCACGAGCAGTACTTC.